This T cell receptor beta chain was found in a study of Graves' ophthalmopathy and Graves' hyperthyroidism. Amplified TCR beta CDR3 regions were obtained using RNA transcripts as template. Second-round multiplex PCR came after first-round RT-PCR with HTBI primers. TCRdb re-analysed the multiplex PCR reads in MiXCR, keeping a single row per CDR3 protein. The sample has over 200,000 distinct CDR3 sequences, approximately 29% seen once. The sequenced material came from peripheral blood. This TCR came from a man in his fifties or sixties with Graves' ophthalmopathy.

CDR3 loop: CASSYFSPQPQHF. The CDR3 DNA reads as TGTGCCAGCAGTTACTTTTCCCCACAGCCCCAGCATTTT. The J gene is TRBJ1-5, the V gene TRBV6-2 or TRBV6-3, with unresolved D. Looked up from germline, CDR1 is MNHEY and CDR2 is SVGEGT. CDR3 length: 13 amino acids. V gave up 1 base and J gave up 7 bases, with 8 bases separating them.